This record looks at one T cell receptor (beta chain) sequence and its context. The antigen this receptor binds is unknown. The input lacks base qualities; no much larger clone sits a single base away. This sample stems from a study of response to subunit inactivated influenza vaccine (dated by TCRdb to about 2018). In terms of the full investigation: Deep quantitative T cell receptor repertoire profiling was used in the study to track responses to a trivalent subunit inactivated influenza vaccine. The study at large found these results: The authors proposed that each seasonal influenza vaccination may bring in only a limited number of new T cells.

The CDR3 runs 12 residues from the cysteine to the phenylalanine. Just the 36-base CDR3 DNA is kept, in frame starting at base 1. Relative to germline, V is 8 bases shorter and J is 6 bases shorter, with 10 bases between their ends. The germline V gene encodes CDR1 MGHDK and CDR2 SYGVNS. The library relied on RT-PCR. Sequencing took place on an Illumina HiSeq 2500. TCRdb handled the public reads itself, with Q25 trimming in fastp and clone calling in MiXCR, and kept productive beta chains. Identical CDR3 proteins give one entry, which carries the most common genes and DNA. Here the sample has 180,000 or so distinct CDR3 sequences; approximately 12% occur a single time. 25% to 30% of the sample rests with the top ten. The same data also went into a second study, on T cells expressing NK-cell markers. As that second paper reports: TCR beta cDNA libraries were prepared using 5'RACE template switching, which introduced a universal primer site and unique molecular identifiers. TCR beta-chain repertoires were profiled in sorted CD3+CD56+NKG2C+, CD3+CD56+NKG2C- and CD3+CD56-NKG2C+ T-cell subsets from about 8 donors. Among the eight sequenced donors, seven were HCMV-seropositive and one was HCMV-seronegative. To restrict sorting to alphabetaTCR-expressing T cells, an anti-gammadeltaTCR antibody was added in several experiments. In about 6 donors, the dominant CD3+CD56+NKG2C+ clonotypes were found to rank among the top 10 CD8+ clonotypes and to make up about 1.0-7.5% of CD8+ T cells. Those dominant clonotypes were again the most abundant among CD3+CD56-NKG2C+ cells in several donors, at about 28.3-60.1%. Whether the expanded NKG2C-expressing T cell clones were specific for HCMV antigens was left unclear. The eight sequenced donors were randomly selected healthy volunteers, three men and five women. HCMV serostatus was determined by detecting HCMV-specific IgG in serum with a commercial ELISA kit. Ficoll density gradient centrifugation was used to isolate peripheral blood mononuclear cells from blood. CD4+ and CD8+ T cells were isolated from PBMC by magnetic immunoseparation with Miltenyi isolation kits. cDNA synthesis was primed from the TCR beta constant segment and was followed by two successive PCR amplification steps. Illumina HiSeq 2000/2500, MiSeq or NextSeq was used to sequence libraries as 2 x 150 bp reads. MIGEC handled demultiplexing of the reads and grouping by UMI, while MiTCR was used to assemble and quantify clonotypes. To remove erroneous sequences, TCR cDNA sequences were retained only when supported by two or more reads. The tcR package was used for downstream repertoire analysis, and clonotypes were matched across fractions by CDR3 nucleotide sequence plus V segment. VDJmatch was used to annotate antigen specificity against VDJdb, with one amino acid substitution allowed in CDR3.

The sequenced sample was CD8+ T cells sorted from PBMCs, obtained roughly 12 days after vaccination. The receptor's source is a man aged 50 to 60 who received an inactivated influenza vaccine. Donor details come from another sample of the same person, matched by shared clones. The sequence links TRBV25-1 to TRBJ2-2; no D gene call is confident. In nucleotide form, the sequence is TGTGCCAGCTCGCTAAGGGCCGGGGAGCTGTTTTTT. Its coded protein is CASSLRAGELFF.